The 2 T cell receptor beta chains below all came from one sample that was sequenced in a study of blood T cells in healthy people across ages. Primers used in a second PCR of roughly 6 to 11 cycles were a sample-barcoded 5' primer and a J-beta primer mix. TCRdb re-called the 5' RACE reads with MiXCR, one entry per CDR3 protein. This table holds roughly 900,000 distinct CDR3 sequences, around 49% found once. Sequenced material: blood. Source of these receptors: a man aged 25-40 years in good health.

The CDR3 bases are TGCAGCGTTTCTACTAGCGGGAGGTTCACAGATACGCAGTATTTT. Its translation: CSVSTSGRFTDTQYF. This rearrangement joins TRBV29-1 to TRBJ2-3, with 12 bases that match TRBD2. This CDR3 is 15 amino acids long. Unmatched junction bases numbered 5, after V lost 5 bases and J lost 2 bases. Germline CDR1 and CDR2: SQVTM and ANQGSEA.

V gene TRBV7-2 combines with J gene TRBJ2-4; 8 bases are a match to TRBD2. Judging by the DNA end, TRBJ2-5 fits better; the J call may be wrong. The CDR3 is 16 residues long. Germline V gene sequence: CDR1 SGHTA, CDR2 FQGNSA. The CDR3 reads CASSLNFGGGRETQYF. The CDR3 DNA reads as TGTGCCAGCAGCTTAAATTTCGGCGGGGGGAGAGAGACCCAGTACTTC.